The T cell receptor (beta chain) described here comes from a study of blood T cell repertoires in COVID-19. The wider study: Spain, Italy and the United States supplied samples that represented acute and convalescent COVID-19. Nucleic acid was either cDNA or gDNA, and it came from T cells, B-cell-depleted T cells, or PBMCs.

In the study's own analysis: Cell counts per sample came from amplifying reference gene primers. Assay used: immunoSEQ multiplex PCR; TCRdb lists only in-frame clones, some missing. V, J and clone size are those of that table, while D and trimming were read from the DNA. The data contain around 200,000 clones, around 82% of them seen just once; the ten biggest clones take up roughly 8.8%. This clone is a singleton in its sample. The CDR3 covers 17 residues. Germline V gene lookup returns CDR1 SEHNR and CDR2 FQNEAQ (reference sequence). The trim removed 1 base at V and 1 base at J, leaving 8 bases unmatched.

Sequences were obtained from peripheral blood. The chain joins TRBV7-9 to TRBJ1-1; 8 bases align to TRBD1. This receptor was taken from a woman aged 45-65 years with acute or convalescent COVID-19. The CDR3 loop reads CASSLGGLQGGNTEAFF. DNA of the CDR3: TGTGCCAGCAGCTTAGGTGGACTACAGGGGGGGAACACTGAAGCTTTCTTT. The whole variable domain, remainder taken from reference TRBV7-9 and TRBJ1-1, is DTGVSQNPRHKITKRGQNVTFRCDPISEHNRLYWYRQTLGQGPEFLTYFQNEAQLEKSRLLSDRFSAERPKGSFSTLEIQRTEQGDSAMYLCASSLGGLQGGNTEAFFGQGTRLTVV.